The rows below give T cell receptor beta chains drawn from one sample of a study of blood T cell repertoires in COVID-19. Produced via immunoSEQ multiplex PCR; TCRdb's table is partial and in-frame only. The table has approximately 300,000 clones, 85% to 90% seen once. Sequencing input: PBMCs or T cells enriched from blood (not recorded which). The receptors here all came from a young woman who had recovered from COVID-19. The CDR3 runs from the conserved cysteine through the conserved F or W. Each record gives: V gene, D gene, J gene, clone size, CDR3 protein, CDR3 DNA. A D gene is named only where the DNA matches it firmly. The listing skips clone size in some rows; elsewhere it reads once, few, many or a size class.

TRBV18	TRBD1	TRBJ1-1	-	CASSPPGQGFTEAFF	TGTGCCAGCTCACCACCGGGACAGGGGTTCACTGAAGCTTTCTTT
TRBV4-1	-	TRBJ1-1	-	CASSQDTGDYTEAFF	TGCGCCAGCAGCCAAGATACGGGGGATTACACTGAAGCTTTCTTT
TRBV5-6	TRBD2	TRBJ2-2	-	CASIQGASGRHGELFF	TGTGCCAGCATCCAGGGGGCTAGCGGGAGACACGGGGAGCTGTTTTTT
TRBV4-1	TRBD1	TRBJ1-4	-	CASQDRNWATNEKLFF	TGCGCCAGCCAGGACAGGAACTGGGCAACTAATGAAAAACTGTTTTTT
TRBV24-1	TRBD1	TRBJ1-1	-	CATSATTGGDTEAFF	TGTGCCACCAGTGCAACGACAGGGGGGGACACTGAAGCTTTCTTT
TRBV6-1	-	TRBJ1-1	-	CASSEQSGTEAFF	TGTGCCAGCAGTGAGCAGTCTGGTACTGAAGCTTTCTTT
TRBV5-6	TRBD1	TRBJ1-1	few	CASSVTNRGSMSEAFF	TGTGCCAGCAGCGTCACCAACAGGGGAAGTATGTCTGAAGCTTTCTTT
TRBV5-1	-	TRBJ1-5	-	CASSLDSYSDQPQHF	TGCGCCAGCAGCTTGGATTCCTATAGCGATCAGCCCCAGCATTTT
TRBV27	TRBD1	TRBJ1-1	-	CASSLLGTGRVTEAFF	TGTGCCAGCAGTTTACTCGGGACAGGGAGGGTCACTGAAGCTTTCTTT
TRBV15	-	TRBJ1-5	-	CATSRDLGQPQHF	TGTGCCACCAGCAGAGATCTGGGCCAGCCCCAGCATTTT
TRBV6-5	-	TRBJ1-1	-	CASSYFREGTEAFF	TGTGCCAGCAGTTACTTCAGGGAAGGCACTGAAGCTTTCTTT
TRBV10-3	TRBD1	TRBJ1-1	-	CAISKLRDREGTEAFF	TGTGCCATCAGTAAACTAAGGGACAGGGAGGGCACTGAAGCTTTCTTT
TRBV10-2	TRBD1	TRBJ2-1	-	CASSDPTGPGNEQFF	TGCGCCAGCAGTGACCCGACAGGGCCGGGTAATGAGCAGTTCTTC
TRBV21-1	-	TRBJ1-2	-	CASSRLWGDNYGYTF	TGTGCCAGCAGCAGGCTGTGGGGGGATAACTATGGCTACACCTTC
TRBV5-1	-	TRBJ2-5	-	CASSLVPEARETQYF	TGCGCCAGCAGCTTGGTCCCCGAGGCGCGAGAGACCCAGTACTTC
TRBV5-6	-	TRBJ1-4	-	CASSSDGNEKLFF	TGTGCCAGCAGCTCCGACGGGAATGAAAAACTGTTTTTT
TRBV5-4	-	TRBJ1-1	-	CASSPRVGTEAFF	TGTGCCAGCAGCCCGAGGGTAGGGACTGAAGCTTTCTTT
TRBV25-1	-	TRBJ1-2	-	CASSEAGRGGYTF	TGTGCCAGCAGTGAAGCGGGCAGAGGTGGCTACACCTTC
TRBV6-5	-	TRBJ1-2	-	CASSWPGGYGYTF	TGTGCCAGCAGTTGGCCGGGGGGCTATGGCTACACCTTC
TRBV6-5	-	TRBJ1-2	-	CASRVGGYGYTF	TGTGCCAGCAGGGTAGGCGGCTATGGCTACACCTTC
TRBV20-1	-	TRBJ1-2	few	CSAIPGHGYTF	TGCAGTGCTATCCCAGGGCATGGCTACACCTTC
TRBV4-2	-	TRBJ2-7	-	CASSQESLGPFVYEQYF	TGTGCCAGCAGCCAAGAATCTTTGGGGCCGTTTGTCTACGAGCAGTACTTC